The 14 T cell receptor beta chains reported below all come from one sample, sequenced in a study of cytomegalovirus exposure and HLA in healthy donors. With 60 Vbeta and 13 Jbeta primers, the PCR was carried out. TCRdb keeps only in-frame clones here, not all; method: immunoSEQ multiplex PCR. The table has about 120,000 clones, around three quarters seen once. Sequenced material: PBMCs. The receptors here all came from a female donor in good health and CMV-seronegative.

This clone was counted only a few times. The rearrangement links TRBV25-1 to TRBJ2-2; D unresolved. This CDR3 comprises 14 residues. Between the trimmed V and J ends, which lost 0 bases and 5 bases, there was a span of 7 bases. Looked up from germline, CDR1 is MGHDK and CDR2 is SYGVNS. The DNA of the CDR3 is TGTGCCAGCAGTGAATATCCCCTTACCGGGGAGCTGTTTTTT. Translating it yields CASSEYPLTGELFF.

V and J are TRBV4-2 and TRBJ2-3, with TRBD1 as a possible D gene (6 bases). The V gene's germline CDR1 is LGHNA and CDR2 YNFKEQ. Between the trimmed V and J ends, which lost 1 base and 2 bases, there was a span of 10 bases. CDR3 size: 15 residues. CDR3 DNA sequence: TGTGCCAGCAGCCAAGGTAACAGGGTCACAGATACGCAGTATTTT. Protein sequence: CASSQGNRVTDTQYF.

This chain uses TRBV6-5 with TRBJ2-5, with 9 positions matching TRBD1. The end of the DNA aligns better with TRBJ2-7, so the J call may be wrong. CDR1 and CDR2 from the germline V gene are MNHEY and SVGAGI. The CDR3 sequence is 15 residues long. Here the CDR3 DNA reads TGTGCCAGCAGTAAGTCGGGGGGACAGGGCTACGAGCAGTACTTC. This sequence encodes CASSKSGGQGYEQYF.

The V call is TRBV7-9, the J call TRBJ1-1; D is unresolved. V was clipped by 5 bases and J by 6 bases, with 16 bases between them. The CDR3 runs 14 residues. Per germline, CDR1 SEHNR and CDR2 FQNEAQ (reference sequence). The CDR3 spells CASSENPPTSEAFF. As DNA, the CDR3 is TGTGCCAGCAGCGAAAATCCGCCTACCTCTGAAGCTTTCTTT.

CDR3 sequence reads: CASSLLGAGGTDTQYF. The DNA of the CDR3 is TGTGCCAGCAGCCTTCTTGGAGCGGGAGGCACAGATACGCAGTATTTT. The J gene is TRBJ2-3, the V gene TRBV5-6, with 8 bases that match TRBD2. This CDR3 contains 16 residues. Trimming removed 4 bases from V and 1 base from J; junction bases left unmatched: 8. Per the germline V gene, CDR1 is SGHDT and CDR2 is YYEEEE.

The chain has TRBV28 and TRBJ1-2; 10 bases are a match to TRBD1. V lost 5 bases to trimming and J lost 1 base; unmatched junction nucleotides: 7. Germline V gene lookup returns CDR1 MDHEN and CDR2 SYDVKM. The CDR3 contains 16 residues. The CDR3 DNA reads TGTGCCAGCAGTATCCTAGGACAGGGGGTTAACTATGGCTACACCTTC. This translates into CASSILGQGVNYGYTF.

The CDR3 nucleotides are TGTGCCAGCAGTGATGCCCTAGCGGATGCCTACGAGCAGTACTTC. This translates into CASSDALADAYEQYF. The chain links TRBV2 to TRBJ2-7; 7 positions match TRBD2. CDR1 and CDR2 (germline): SNHLY, FYNNEI. The CDR3 runs 15 residues. With 3 bases clipped from V and 2 bases from J, the junction kept 7 bases outside the gene matches. The complete variable domain, with remaining parts taken from reference TRBV2 and TRBJ2-7, reads EPEVTQTPSHQVTQMGQEVILRCVPISNHLYFYWYRQILGQKVEFLVSFYNNEISEKSEIFDDQFSVERPDGSNFTLKIRSTKLEDSAMYFCASSDALADAYEQYFGPGTRLTVT.

The rearrangement uses TRBV11-2 and TRBJ1-5, with a possible D match to TRBD1 (5 bases). The ends were cut back, 5 bases at V and 0 bases at J, with 8 bases in the middle. CDR3 length: 14 residues. CDR1 is SGHAT and CDR2 is FQNNGV in the germline V gene. As DNA, the CDR3 is TGTGCCAGCAGCCCGACAGCTAGCAATCAGCCCCAGCATTTT. This encodes CASSPTASNQPQHF.

A few counts support this clone. This rearrangement joins TRBV29-1 to TRBJ2-2; no firm D call. This CDR3 has 11 residues. V dropped 5 bases and J dropped 6 bases, with 7 bases sitting between them. The germline V gene has CDR1 SQVTM and CDR2 ANQGSEA. The CDR3 bases are TGCAGCGTTCAGGATTCCGGGGAGCTGTTTTTT. This sequence encodes CSVQDSGELFF.

The chain combines TRBV2 with TRBJ1-3, with D uncertain. CDR1 and CDR2 (germline): SNHLY, FYNNEI. This CDR3 has 13 amino acids. V was pared by 6 bases and J by 4 bases, with 10 bases between. The CDR3 protein is CASSPGLGNTIYF. CDR3 bases: TGTGCCAGCAGCCCAGGATTGGGAAACACCATATATTTT. Combining the CDR3 with reference TRBV2 and TRBJ1-3 gives the whole variable domain EPEVTQTPSHQVTQMGQEVILRCVPISNHLYFYWYRQILGQKVEFLVSFYNNEISEKSEIFDDQFSVERPDGSNFTLKIRSTKLEDSAMYFCASSPGLGNTIYFGEGSWLTVV.

This chain uses TRBV30 with TRBJ2-7, with 10 bases fitting TRBD2. V lost 4 bases and J lost 7; bases outside the gene matches: 7. In germline, CDR1 is GTSNPN, CDR2 SVGIG (reference sequence). This CDR3 region has 13 residues. In nucleotides, the CDR3 is TGTGCCTGGACTCCTAGCGGGAGCGTAGAGCAGTACTTC. This translates into CAWTPSGSVEQYF. Based on the CDR3 plus reference TRBV30 and TRBJ2-7, the full variable domain is SQTIHQWPATLVQPVGSPLSLECTVEGTSNPNLYWYRQAAGRGLQLLFYSVGIGQISSEVPQNLSASRPQDRQFILSSKKLLLSDSGFYLCAWTPSGSVEQYFGPGTRLTVT.

The rearrangement joins TRBV7-9 to TRBJ1-1; TRBD1 is a possible D gene (5 bases). With 5 bases removed from V and 8 bases from J, the gap between germline ends came to 15 bases. The CDR3 extends over 13 amino acids. From germline, CDR1 is SEHNR and CDR2 FQNEAQ (reference sequence). This chain's CDR3 is CASSRTGEAEAFF. In DNA, the CDR3 is TGTGCCAGCAGCAGAACGGGGGAAGCGGAAGCTTTCTTT.

The gene calls are TRBV20-1 and TRBJ2-1; maybe TRBD2 (5 bases). CDR3 size: 11 residues. V lost 6 bases, J lost 7 bases, and 10 bases lay in between. CDR1 DFQATT and CDR2 SNEGSKA come from the germline V gene (reference sequence). CDR3 bases: TGCAGTGCAGGACTTGAAAATGAGCAGTTCTTC. Translation gives CSAGLENEQFF.

V is TRBV4-1 and J is TRBJ2-3; TRBD2 matches 10 bases. V lost 1 base to trimming and J lost 3 bases; unmatched junction nucleotides: 1. The CDR3 has 15 amino acids. Germline-derived CDR1 and CDR2 are MGHRA and YSYEKL. CDR3 sequence (DNA): TGCGCCAGCAGCCAAGTACTAGCGGGGACAGATACGCAGTATTTT. It encodes CASSQVLAGTDTQYF.